This record concerns one TCR beta chain sequence. The data originate from a study of radiotherapy plus CTLA-4 blockade in lung cancer. TCRdb keeps only in-frame clones here, not all; method: immunoSEQ multiplex PCR. Here the sample spans roughly 90,000 clones, 78% being singletons. The CDR3 extends over 15 amino acids. The germline CDR1 and CDR2 sequences are MNHNY and SVGAGI (reference sequence). Trimming removed 5 bases from V and 9 bases from J, with 17 bases in between. J is TRBJ1-6 and V is TRBV6-6; a weak D match, TRBD1 (5 bases). This TCR was recovered from a human donor with non-small cell lung cancer who had a partial response to radiotherapy plus ipilimumab. Some clones in this sample may be carry-over from other donors' samples. Sequencing used peripheral blood, obtained from a patient treated with radiotherapy plus ipilimumab. CDR3 DNA sequence: TGTGCCAGCAGTCGTCAGGGACGGGACTTTTCACCCCTCCACTTT. Translated: CASSRQGRDFSPLHF.